This T cell receptor (beta chain) emerged from a study of T cells in Graves' hyperthyroidism and ophthalmopathy. Study findings and constraints: Most thyroid clonotypes expanded above 0.001 were also detected in blood. Classification by a 13 V-J model distinguished ophthalmopathy from stable hyperthyroidism. Before onset, by a median of approximately 6.8 months, the model predicted ophthalmopathy.

This clonotype was detected many times. Its antigen remains unidentified. What was amplified from RNA transcripts were TCR beta CDR3 regions. The HTBI set primed first-round TCR CDR3 RT-PCR. TCRdb passed the multiplex PCR reads through MiXCR, listing each CDR3 protein once. The sample yields roughly 240,000 distinct CDR3 sequences, about 25% seen once. Germline CDR1 is KGHDR and CDR2 is SFDVKD. This CDR3 is 14 amino acids long. V lost 4 bases, J lost 2 bases, and 8 bases lay in between. The source of this sequence is a woman between 40 and 55 years old with Graves' ophthalmopathy. The sample taken for sequencing was blood. V is TRBV24-1 and J is TRBJ1-5, with D perhaps TRBD1 (6 bases). The CDR3: CATSEQGGNQPQHF. In DNA, the CDR3 is TGTGCCACCAGTGAACAGGGTGGCAATCAGCCCCAGCATTTT.